These T cell receptor beta chains were read from a single sample in a study of blood T cell repertoires in COVID-19. Here immunoSEQ multiplex PCR was the method, and the copy in TCRdb shows in-frame clones only, minus some. Of a few hundred thousand clones in the sample, 80% to 85% were seen once. Sequencing was carried out using peripheral blood. The origin of the receptors is a man aged 60-69 years with acute or convalescent COVID-19. CDR3s include the opening cysteine and the closing phenylalanine or tryptophan. The order of the fields is V gene, D gene, clone size, J gene, CDR3 protein, CDR3 DNA. A D gene is named only where the DNA matches it firmly. Clone size appears in some rows only: once, few, many, or a class for an expanded clone.

TRBV19	.	.	TRBJ1-2	CASSNPGNYGYTF	TGTGCCAGTAGTAATCCGGGTAACTATGGCTACACCTTC
TRBV19	.	.	TRBJ2-2	CASNKRSGTGELFF	TGTGCCAGTAATAAGCGGAGTGGCACCGGGGAGCTGTTTTTT
TRBV24-1	.	.	TRBJ2-5	CATSGDRFQETQYF	TGTGCCACCAGTGGTGACAGATTCCAAGAGACCCAGTACTTC
TRBV6-2/TRBV6-3	TRBD2	.	TRBJ2-2	CASTPRGGLLKTGELFF	TGTGCCAGCACCCCACGGGGAGGGTTGTTGAAGACTGGGGAGCTGTTTTTT
TRBV18	.	once	TRBJ2-7	CASSPGNSPTYEQYF	TGTGCCAGCTCACCAGGTAACAGCCCTACCTACGAGCAGTACTTC
TRBV9	.	.	TRBJ1-3	CASSVAPDSGNTIYF	TGTGCCAGCAGCGTAGCTCCAGACTCTGGAAACACCATATATTTT
TRBV6-1	TRBD1	.	TRBJ1-2	CASSEDRGFNYGYTF	TGTGCCAGCAGTGAAGACAGGGGGTTTAACTATGGCTACACCTTC
TRBV4-2	TRBD2	.	TRBJ2-1	CASSQHQSGGPRSNEQFF	TGTGCCAGCAGCCAACACCAATCGGGGGGGCCGCGGAGTAATGAGCAGTTCTTC
TRBV5-1	TRBD2	.	TRBJ2-5	CASSLAGGGFGETQYF	TGCGCCAGCAGCTTGGCGGGGGGGGGTTTCGGAGAGACCCAGTACTTC
TRBV7-9	.	.	TRBJ1-4	CASSFSSGINEKLFF	TGTGCCAGCAGCTTTTCGTCAGGGATTAATGAAAAACTGTTTTTT
TRBV2	.	.	TRBJ2-5	CASTPESGPGTQYF	TGTGCCAGCACCCCCGAAAGCGGCCCAGGGACCCAGTACTTC
TRBV21-1	.	.	TRBJ1-1	CASSRTGTEAFF	TGTGCCAGCAGCAGGACTGGTACTGAAGCTTTCTTT
TRBV9	TRBD2	.	TRBJ2-3	CASSVTSGGAPDTQYF	TGTGCCAGCAGCGTGACTAGCGGGGGGGCCCCAGATACGCAGTATTTT
TRBV7-6	TRBD2	.	TRBJ2-2	CASSSNSGGGRTGELFF	TGTGCCAGCAGCTCCAATAGCGGGGGGGGGAGGACCGGGGAGCTGTTTTTT
TRBV6-6	.	.	TRBJ1-3	CASSVRGGTRPYGSGNTIYF	TGTGCCAGCAGCGTAAGAGGGGGTACAAGACCCTACGGCTCAGGAAACACCATATATTTT
TRBV11-2	TRBD2	.	TRBJ2-5	CASSLEWGLATDLRGTQYF	TGTGCCAGCAGCTTAGAATGGGGACTAGCGACCGATCTAAGGGGGACCCAGTACTTC
TRBV3-1/TRBV3-2	.	.	TRBJ1-3	CASSLFGHSSGNTIYF	TGTGCCAGCAGCCTCTTCGGACATAGCTCTGGAAACACCATATATTTT
TRBV19	.	.	TRBJ2-2	CASSTTRVNTGELFF	TGTGCCAGTAGTACGACTAGAGTAAACACCGGGGAGCTGTTTTTT
TRBV19	.	.	TRBJ2-3	CASSLRAGRTFTDTQYF	TGTGCCAGTAGTTTAAGGGCGGGACGAACTTTCACAGATACGCAGTATTTT
TRBV5-6	TRBD1	.	TRBJ1-5	CASSPWGTGARQPQHF	TGTGCCAGCAGCCCGTGGGGGACAGGGGCGCGGCAGCCCCAGCATTTT
TRBV5-1	.	.	TRBJ1-2	CASSLESGNYGYTF	TGCGCCAGCAGCTTGGAGTCAGGGAACTATGGCTACACCTTC
TRBV6-1	TRBD2	.	TRBJ2-1	CASSEAGLAGEEEQFF	TGTGCCAGCAGTGAAGCTGGACTAGCGGGAGAAGAAGAGCAGTTCTTC
TRBV5-8	TRBD1	few	TRBJ2-5	CASSLARQGVQETQYF	TGTGCCAGCAGCTTGGCGCGACAGGGGGTTCAAGAGACCCAGTACTTC
TRBV5-1	.	.	TRBJ2-2	CADLDTNTGELFF	TGCGCCGACCTTGACACAAACACCGGGGAGCTGTTTTTT
TRBV2	.	.	TRBJ2-7	CASSEFRGDYEQYF	TGTGCCAGCAGTGAATTCAGGGGAGATTACGAGCAGTACTTC
TRBV15	.	.	TRBJ2-3	CATSRTPRGSDTQYF	TGTGCCACCTCACGTACTCCCCGTGGTTCCGATACGCAGTATTTT
TRBV7-9	TRBD2	many	TRBJ2-3	CASSLGYGSTSGRMNTQYF	TGTGCCAGCAGCTTAGGGTACGGGTCGACTAGCGGGAGGATGAATACGCAGTATTTT
TRBV4-1	TRBD1	.	TRBJ2-7	CASSQGTGWWQYF	TGCGCCAGCAGCCAGGGGACAGGGTGGTGGCAGTACTTC
TRBV2	TRBD1	.	TRBJ1-5	CASSKDRAPQHF	TGTGCCAGCAGTAAGGACAGGGCGCCCCAGCATTTT
TRBV28	TRBD2	once	TRBJ2-2	CASSLLGASGTGELFF	TGTGCCAGCAGTTTGTTGGGGGCTAGCGGGACCGGGGAGCTGTTTTTT
TRBV7-8	.	.	TRBJ1-2	CASSLAGTYYGYTF	TGTGCCAGCAGCTTAGCCGGGACTTACTATGGCTACACCTTC
TRBV18	.	.	TRBJ2-7	CASSPAGLYEQYF	TGTGCCAGCTCACCGGCAGGGCTATACGAGCAGTACTTC
TRBV28	TRBD1	.	TRBJ2-7	CASSPSGTGGSKQYF	TGTGCCAGCAGTCCATCCGGGACAGGGGGTAGTAAGCAGTACTTC
TRBV6-6	.	once	TRBJ1-4	CASSWGHLDEKLFF	TGTGCCAGCAGTTGGGGACACCTAGATGAAAAACTGTTTTTT
TRBV7-2	.	.	TRBJ2-2	CASSRGQPNTGELFF	TGTGCCAGCAGCCGCGGACAGCCGAACACCGGGGAGCTGTTTTTT
TRBV19	.	once	TRBJ1-1	CASRGEGNTEAFF	TGTGCCAGCAGGGGAGAAGGGAACACTGAAGCTTTCTTT
TRBV2	.	.	TRBJ2-1	CASSVSRGHEQFF	TGTGCCAGCAGTGTTTCCCGGGGTCATGAGCAGTTCTTC
TRBV9	TRBD2	.	TRBJ2-7	CASSVGLAGAYEQYF	TGTGCCAGCAGCGTAGGGCTAGCGGGAGCTTACGAGCAGTACTTC
TRBV6-5	.	few	TRBJ2-2	CASGMGGQGTGELFF	TGTGCCAGCGGTATGGGGGGGCAAGGGACCGGGGAGCTGTTTTTT
TRBV6-5	.	few	TRBJ1-2	CASSSPAGPNYGYTF	TGTGCCAGCAGTTCCCCGGCGGGGCCAAACTATGGCTACACCTTC
TRBV5-4	TRBD1	.	TRBJ2-3	CASSFPGQDLADTQYF	TGTGCCAGCAGCTTTCCGGGACAGGATTTAGCAGATACGCAGTATTTT
TRBV12-5	.	.	TRBJ1-1	CASGLVPQDMNTEAFF	TGTGCTAGTGGTTTGGTTCCCCAGGACATGAACACTGAAGCTTTCTTT
TRBV5-1	TRBD1	.	TRBJ1-6	CASSLGGTDNSPLHF	TGCGCCAGCAGCTTGGGCGGGACAGATAATTCACCCCTCCACTTT
TRBV19	.	.	TRBJ1-2	CASSVSYRVGFGYTF	TGTGCCAGTAGTGTCTCGTACAGGGTGGGGTTTGGCTACACCTTC
TRBV21-1	.	.	TRBJ2-7	CARYYYRGARYEQYF	TGTGCCAGATACTACTACAGGGGGGCCCGCTACGAGCAGTACTTC
TRBV9	TRBD2	.	TRBJ2-1	CASSYSGRAGNEQFF	TGTGCCAGCAGTTATAGCGGGAGGGCCGGCAATGAGCAGTTCTTC
TRBV18	.	.	TRBJ1-3	CASSPGTTRNTIYF	TGTGCCAGCTCACCGGGGACAACCAGAAACACCATATATTTT
TRBV5-1	TRBD2	.	TRBJ2-3	CASSSLGLGDGKDTQYF	TGCGCCAGCAGCTCCCTTGGACTAGGGGATGGTAAGGATACGCAGTATTTT
TRBV4-2	.	.	TRBJ2-7	CASSQDVSGGYEQYF	TGTGCCAGCAGCCAAGATGTTAGCGGAGGGTACGAGCAGTACTTC
TRBV6-6	TRBD1	few	TRBJ1-1	CASSGSNRGWTEAFF	TGTGCCAGCAGTGGATCAAACAGGGGGTGGACTGAAGCTTTCTTT
TRBV19	.	.	TRBJ1-1	CASSPDSGNTEAFF	TGTGCCAGTAGTCCGGACTCGGGGAACACTGAAGCTTTCTTT
TRBV19	.	.	TRBJ1-5	CASSMRGSQPQHF	TGTGCCAGTAGTATGAGAGGGTCCCAGCCCCAGCATTTT
TRBV19	.	once	TRBJ2-3	CASSTESRDTQYF	TGTGCCAGTAGTACCGAATCCAGGGATACGCAGTATTTT
TRBV18	TRBD1	.	TRBJ1-1	CASSFGQADTEAFF	TGTGCCAGCTCCTTCGGACAGGCGGACACTGAAGCTTTCTTT